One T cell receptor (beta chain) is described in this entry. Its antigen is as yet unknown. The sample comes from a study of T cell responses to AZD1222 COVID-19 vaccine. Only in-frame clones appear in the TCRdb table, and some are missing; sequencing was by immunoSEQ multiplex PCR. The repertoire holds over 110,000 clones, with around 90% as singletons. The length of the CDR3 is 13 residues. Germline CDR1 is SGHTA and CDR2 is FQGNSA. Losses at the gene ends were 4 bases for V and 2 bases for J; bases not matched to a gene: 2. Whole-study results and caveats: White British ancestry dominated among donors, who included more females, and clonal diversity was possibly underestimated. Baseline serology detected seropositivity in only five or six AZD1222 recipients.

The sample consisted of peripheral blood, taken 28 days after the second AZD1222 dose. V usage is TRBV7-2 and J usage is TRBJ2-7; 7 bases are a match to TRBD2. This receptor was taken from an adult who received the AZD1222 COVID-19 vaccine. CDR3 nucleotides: TGTGCCAGCAGCTCCGGGACTACCTACGAGCAGTACTTC. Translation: CASSSGTTYEQYF.